The source of this TCR beta chain is a study of a mutant IDH1 vaccine in newly diagnosed glioma. Study context: Investigators started vaccination 4-6 weeks after radiotherapy alone, or with temozolomide cycles. Patients under treatment included around 60% males and 37.5% females and had a mean age of approximately 40 years. Earlier treatment was radiotherapy, temozolomide, or both, with most getting both. Study-wide points: Altogether, 93.3% of patients exhibited vaccine-induced immune responses.

For this clone: Its antigen is as yet unknown. One end of the junction fails to match germline, which may point to a read error.

Described time point: week 23, last vaccination. It was 300 ug of mutant IDH1 20-mer peptide that made up each vaccine dose, given with topical imiquimod. Produced via immunoSEQ multiplex PCR; TCRdb's table is partial and in-frame only. The repertoire holds about 67,000 clones, roughly 84% seen once, with less than 15% in the top ten. Germline loops: CDR1 SSHAT, CDR2 FNYEAQ (reference sequence). The CDR3 has 19 residues. The J gene is TRBJ2-6, the V gene TRBV7-7; 9 positions match TRBD2. The source of this sequence is a man younger than 30 with glioma. The specimen was PBMCs, collected from a glioma patient whose treatment included an IDH1 peptide vaccine. This CDR3 is CASSFPPTSGPSGANVLTF. The CDR3 bases are TGTGCTAGCAGTTTTCCCCCGACTAGCGGACCCTCTGGGGCCAACGTCCTGACTTTC.